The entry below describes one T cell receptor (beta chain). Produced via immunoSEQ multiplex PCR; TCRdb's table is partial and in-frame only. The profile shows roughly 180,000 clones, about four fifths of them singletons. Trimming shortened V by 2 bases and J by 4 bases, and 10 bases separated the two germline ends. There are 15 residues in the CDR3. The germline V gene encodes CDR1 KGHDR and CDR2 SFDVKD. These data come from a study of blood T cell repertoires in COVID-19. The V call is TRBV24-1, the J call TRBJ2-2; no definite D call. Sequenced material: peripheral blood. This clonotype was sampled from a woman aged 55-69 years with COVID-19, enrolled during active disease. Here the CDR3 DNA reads TGTGCCACCAGTGATTCGGCTAGGCCCACCGGGGAGCTGTTTTTT. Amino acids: CATSDSARPTGELFF.